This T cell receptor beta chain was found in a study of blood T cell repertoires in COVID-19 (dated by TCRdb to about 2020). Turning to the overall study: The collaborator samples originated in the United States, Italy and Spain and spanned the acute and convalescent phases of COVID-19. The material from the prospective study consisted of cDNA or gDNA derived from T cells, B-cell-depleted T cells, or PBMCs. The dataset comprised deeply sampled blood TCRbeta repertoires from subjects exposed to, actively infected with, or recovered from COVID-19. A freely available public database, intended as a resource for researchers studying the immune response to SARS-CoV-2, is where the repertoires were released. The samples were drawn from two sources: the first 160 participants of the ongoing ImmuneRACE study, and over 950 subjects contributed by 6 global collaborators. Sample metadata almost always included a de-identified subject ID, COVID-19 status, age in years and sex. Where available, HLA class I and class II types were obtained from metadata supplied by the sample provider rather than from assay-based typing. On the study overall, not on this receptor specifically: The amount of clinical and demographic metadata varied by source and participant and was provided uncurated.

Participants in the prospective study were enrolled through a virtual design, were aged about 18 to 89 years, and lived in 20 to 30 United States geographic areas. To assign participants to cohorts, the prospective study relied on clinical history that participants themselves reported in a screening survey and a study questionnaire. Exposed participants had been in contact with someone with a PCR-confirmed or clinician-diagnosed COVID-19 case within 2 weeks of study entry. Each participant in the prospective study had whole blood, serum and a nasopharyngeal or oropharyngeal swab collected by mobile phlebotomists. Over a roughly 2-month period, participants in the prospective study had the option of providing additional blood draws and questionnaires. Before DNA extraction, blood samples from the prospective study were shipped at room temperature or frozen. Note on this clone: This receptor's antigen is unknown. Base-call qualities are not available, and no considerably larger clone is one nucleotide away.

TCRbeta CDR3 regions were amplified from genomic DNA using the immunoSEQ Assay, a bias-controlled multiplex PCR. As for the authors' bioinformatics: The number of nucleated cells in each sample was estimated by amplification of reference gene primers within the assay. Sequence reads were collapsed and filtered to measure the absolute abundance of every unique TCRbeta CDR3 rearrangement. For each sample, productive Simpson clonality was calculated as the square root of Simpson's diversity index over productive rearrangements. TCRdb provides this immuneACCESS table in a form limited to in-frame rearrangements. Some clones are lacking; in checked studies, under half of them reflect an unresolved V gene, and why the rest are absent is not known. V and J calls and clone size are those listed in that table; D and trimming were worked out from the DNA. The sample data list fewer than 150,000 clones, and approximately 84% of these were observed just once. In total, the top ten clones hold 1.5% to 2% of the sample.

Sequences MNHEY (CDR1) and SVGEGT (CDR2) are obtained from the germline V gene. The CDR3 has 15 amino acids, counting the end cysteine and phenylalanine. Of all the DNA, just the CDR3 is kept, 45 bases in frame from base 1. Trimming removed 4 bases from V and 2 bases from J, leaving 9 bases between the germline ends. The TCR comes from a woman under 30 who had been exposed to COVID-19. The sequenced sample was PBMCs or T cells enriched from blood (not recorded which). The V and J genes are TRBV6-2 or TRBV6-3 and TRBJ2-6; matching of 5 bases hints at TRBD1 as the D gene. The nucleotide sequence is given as TGTGCCAGCAGTTCTGCAGGGACTGGGGCCAACGTCCTGACTTTC. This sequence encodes CASSSAGTGANVLTF.